This is a list of T cell receptor beta chains from one sample in a study of CD8 T cells in Susac syndrome. TCRdb re-called the immunoSEQ multiplex PCR reads through MiXCR, storing one row per CDR3 protein. The data contain some 260,000 distinct CDR3 sequences, 80% to 90% of them singletons. Sequencing was done on a sample of CD8+ T cells from PBMCs. These receptors originate from a human donor with multiple sclerosis. Each CDR3 is given without its conserved first and last residue. Where a row states a size, it is once, few, many or the class of an expanded clone; other rows omit it.

clone size,V gene,CDR3 protein
once,TRBV6-4,ASSDTSGAYNEQF
few,TRBV20-1,SARGLSSYEQY
-,TRBV9,ASSVERDRRETNEKLF
once,TRBV27,ASSSIQGKRTEAF
-,TRBV28,ASRLAGGRADTQY
-,TRBV4-2,ASSQDIRGLTISGANVLT
-,TRBV4-2,ASSPEVAGEREQF
-,TRBV16,ASSQSVAGKGNTIY
-,TRBV5-1,ASKPGGGSYNEQF
-,TRBV28,ASQTVRENTGELF
-,TRBV7-3,ASSLKPGVAEAF
-,TRBV27,ASSQRTGYSKNIQY
-,TRBV28,ASSPMRRESNEQF
-,TRBV9,ASSVLASDGYYNEQF
-,TRBV27,ASSLEYSSSYNEQF
few,TRBV12-3/TRBV12-4,ASSLNGLNGKLF
-,TRBV27,ASSRQLAGPTYEQY
-,TRBV7-8,ASSPPGLTEAF
-,TRBV7-3,ASSGRVGELF
-,TRBV27,ASSWGTGREQY
-,TRBV6-2/TRBV6-3,ASSYSGPPGELF
-,TRBV28,ASSSLRGQTVATNEKLF
-,TRBV4-1,ASSPSGTGDHSPLH
-,TRBV6-5,ASSYKGVIGETQY
once,TRBV7-9,ASSLRQDEKLF
-,TRBV12-3/TRBV12-4,ASSWFVTGGFTGELF
-,TRBV27,ASQGQGLLGEAF
-,TRBV2,ASSDFVRGRGGEQY
once,TRBV19,ASSTTHAGAAYEQY
-,TRBV27,ASRLASSYNEQF
-,TRBV30,AWSAPRDRGNLYGYT
-,TRBV28,AHSDRRGPRYGYT
-,TRBV10-3,AISESSGISYEQY
-,TRBV6-5,ASSSTRVPNYGYT
once,TRBV23-1,ASSQSIEGQLLANYGYT
few,TRBV27,ASSPGVSYNEQF
-,TRBV9,ASSARGSMF
-,TRBV27,ASSLLLGAGPETQY
-,TRBV4-1,ASSQVGTGLSPLH
few,TRBV30,AWRGDSYEQY
-,TRBV28,ASSSGTGLDIQY
-,TRBV28,ASSLTGNAGELF
-,TRBV5-4,ASSFGSGVVQY
once,TRBV7-3,ASSQERELSYEQY
few,TRBV5-1,ASSAGGGAYGYT
-,TRBV27,ASAGGNTIY
few,TRBV19,ATTTSGTEQETQY
-,TRBV27,ASSLRTSGSLFHEQY
-,TRBV27,ASSSGRDRAEAF
-,TRBV27,ASSPRGRQGHEQY
-,TRBV5-4,ASSHPSSEETQY
-,TRBV19,ASSGTDYEQY
-,TRBV30,AWSVRGVPNQPQH
-,TRBV7-9,ASSGGPGQGDYEQY
-,TRBV6-5,ASSYEGGRPYNEQF
once,TRBV4-1,ASSHTVGSNQPQH
-,TRBV15,ATSREREFGGYT
few,TRBV6-1,ASSNHRRQSYEQY
-,TRBV7-9,ASSWGRMVPYNEQF